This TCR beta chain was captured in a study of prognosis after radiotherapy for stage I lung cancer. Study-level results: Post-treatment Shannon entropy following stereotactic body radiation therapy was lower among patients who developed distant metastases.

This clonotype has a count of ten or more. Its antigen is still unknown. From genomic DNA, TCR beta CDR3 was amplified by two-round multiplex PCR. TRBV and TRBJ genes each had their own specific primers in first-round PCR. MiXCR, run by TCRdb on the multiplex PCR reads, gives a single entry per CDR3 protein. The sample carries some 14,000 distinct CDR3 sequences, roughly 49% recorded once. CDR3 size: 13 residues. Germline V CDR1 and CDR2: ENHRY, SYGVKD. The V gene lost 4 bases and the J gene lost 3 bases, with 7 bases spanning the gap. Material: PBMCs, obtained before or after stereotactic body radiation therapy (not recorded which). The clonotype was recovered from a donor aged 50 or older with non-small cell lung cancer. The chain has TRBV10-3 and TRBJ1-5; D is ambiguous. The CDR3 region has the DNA TGTGCCATCAGTGGCGACCACAATCAGCCCCAGCATTTT. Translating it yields CAISGDHNQPQHF.